This T cell receptor (beta chain) was identified during a study of blood T cell repertoires in COVID-19 (dated by TCRdb to the early 2020s). Context from the whole study: Samples covering the acute and convalescent phases of COVID-19 were provided by collaborators in the United States, Italy and Spain. The prospective study material was composed of cDNA or gDNA derived from T cells, B-cell-depleted T cells, or PBMCs. The dataset comprised deeply sampled blood TCRbeta repertoires from subjects exposed to, actively infected with, or recovered from COVID-19. The repertoires were made available in a free public database intended to serve as a resource for research on the immune response to SARS-CoV-2. The samples were drawn from two sources: the first 160 participants of the ongoing ImmuneRACE study, and over 950 subjects contributed by 6 global collaborators. A de-identified subject ID, COVID-19 status, age in years and sex were almost always included in the sample metadata. Where HLA class I and class II types were available, the types were taken from metadata supplied by the sample provider, not from assay-based typing. The research as a whole found: Clinical and demographic metadata were provided uncurated, with the amount varying by source and participant.

Samples from volunteer blood donors who had recovered from COVID-19 were contributed by a second Seattle source. Collaborating institutions collected whole blood in K2EDTA tubes following their own protocols. Collaborator samples were shipped for TCRbeta analysis as frozen whole blood, isolated PBMCs, or DNA extracted from either sample type. From its cysteine to its phenylalanine, the CDR3 spans 13 amino acids. The read is trimmed to its CDR3 DNA, 39 bases read in frame from base 1. V is pared back by 8 bases and J by 2 bases, with 11 bases lying between the germline termini. CDR1 is given as MDHEN and CDR2 as SYDVKM, both from the germline V gene. In the case of this clone: Its antigen is still unknown. Base qualities were left out, and no much larger clone turns up one base away.

The immunoSEQ Assay, a bias-controlled multiplex PCR, was used to amplify TCRbeta CDR3 regions from genomic DNA. Regarding the original processing steps: The number of nucleated cells in each sample was estimated by amplification of reference gene primers within the assay. To quantify the absolute abundance of each unique TCRbeta CDR3 rearrangement, sequence reads were collapsed and filtered. For each sample, productive Simpson clonality was calculated by taking the square root of Simpson's diversity index across productive rearrangements. This immuneACCESS table, as held by TCRdb, lists in-frame sequences with V and J called but not all clones. Of the missing ones, under half trace to an unresolved V gene in checked studies; the others have no known cause. The V and J calls and clone size are taken from that table; D and trimming were inferred from the DNA. The sample includes roughly 160,000 clones, with around 82% observed a single time. The ten largest clones capture roughly 19% of the sample.

Rearrangement joined TRBV28 to TRBJ2-3; the D gene lacks a confident call. The sample was peripheral blood. This clonotype was obtained from a woman in her seventies who had recovered from COVID-19. Here is the DNA: TGTGCCAGCCAGTGGGCTTACACAGATACGCAGTATTTT. It is translated as CASQWAYTDTQYF.